The 16 T cell receptor beta chains presented below share a single source sample, sequenced in a study of CXCR3-negative and CXCR3-positive naive CD8 T cells. General study findings and limits: CXCR3-positive naive cells had TRB CDR3s that were more hydrophobic than CXCR3-negative naive cells had.

The authors made the TRB cDNA libraries by 5' RACE using UMI labels. From its re-call of the 5' RACE reads, TCRdb lists each CDR3 protein once, without DNA. The repertoire shows about 50,000 distinct CDR3 sequences; the top ten hold approximately 0.56%. Their cognate antigens are unknown. Sequenced sample: naive CXCR3+ CD8+ T cells from blood. Noted subset: CD45RO-CCR7+CD27+CD95- naive CD8+ T cells expressing CXCR3 (TNR3+). The receptors were sampled from a human donor in good health. Some clones in this sample may be carry-over from other donors' samples.

The V call is TRBV11-3, the J call TRBJ1-1; TCRdb proposes TRBD1, but this gene call is untestable without DNA. The CDR3 loop spans 17 amino acids. From germline, CDR1 is SGHNT and CDR2 YENEEA. The CDR3 loop is CASSLGGTGGLYTEAFF.

The chain employs TRBV7-6 and TRBJ2-1; TCRdb's D gene call, TRBD2, goes unchecked for lack of DNA. The V gene's germline CDR1 is SGHVS and CDR2 FNYEAQ. The CDR3 extends over 16 amino acids. CDR3 loop: CASSFRLAGVNNEQFF.

This chain links TRBV29-1 with TRBJ2-2; TCRdb lists TRBD1, though no DNA is available to test this call. Germline V CDR1 and CDR2: SQVTM, ANQGSEA. The CDR3 contains 14 residues. CDR3 sequence reads: CSGQGAANTGELFF.

The chain couples TRBV12-3 or TRBV12-4 to TRBJ2-3; TCRdb reports TRBD2, a call that lacks DNA to check it against. The CDR3 length is 13 residues. The CDR3 sequence: CASCRQGRDTQYF.

The V and J genes are TRBV4-3 and TRBJ2-7; TCRdb designates TRBD2, a call that cannot be tested without DNA. The CDR3 is 15 amino acids. Germline assignment: CDR1 LGHNA and CDR2 YSLEER. The CDR3: CASSPTEGSSYEQYF.

The chain employs TRBV29-1 and TRBJ2-7; TCRdb outputs TRBD1, but without DNA this stays unchecked. The V gene's germline CDR1 is SQVTM and CDR2 ANQGSEA. The CDR3 consists of 15 residues. CDR3 residues: CSDSPRVAPSYEQYF.

The chain recombines TRBV9 with TRBJ2-5; TCRdb calls TRBD2, which cannot be checked without DNA. This CDR3 contains 16 residues. Germline CDR1 reads SGDLS; CDR2 reads YYNGEE. The CDR3 protein is CASSVGGSGGLETQYF.

V is TRBV4-2 and J is TRBJ2-7; TCRdb proposes TRBD2, but this gene call is untestable without DNA. Germline CDR1 LGHNA, CDR2 YNFKEQ. The CDR3 has 17 residues. This CDR3 reads CASSQGTSGGLSYEQYF.

The rearrangement joins TRBV29-1 to TRBJ2-2. The CDR3 covers 13 residues. Per germline, CDR1 SQVTM and CDR2 ANQGSEA. The CDR3 loop is CSVVSTNTGELFF.

The chain's CDR3 is CATSTGTGSDTQYF. The chain links TRBV15 to TRBJ2-3; the TCRdb D gene call, TRBD1, has no DNA to confirm it. Per the germline V gene, CDR1 is LNHNV and CDR2 is YYDKDF (reference sequence). The CDR3 totals 14 residues.

This sequence joins TRBV14 and TRBJ1-1; the TCRdb D gene call, TRBD1, has no DNA to confirm it. This CDR3 is 15 amino acids long. Germline-derived CDR1 and CDR2 are SGHDN and FVKESK. The CDR3 region is CASSQEIWGQGEAFF.

The gene calls are TRBV12-3 or TRBV12-4 and TRBJ2-5; lacking DNA, the TRBD2 call made by TCRdb goes unchecked. The CDR3 contains 13 residues. The CDR3 region is CASTWGVGETQYF.

CDR3: CASSQDQRVRTLEQYF. The rearrangement joins TRBV4-2 to TRBJ2-7. The germline V gene has CDR1 LGHNA and CDR2 YNFKEQ. This CDR3 has 16 residues.

The chain recombines TRBV7-2 with TRBJ1-3; TCRdb indicates TRBD1, and absent DNA this call remains unverified. CDR3 size: 15 residues. Germline assignment: CDR1 SGHTA and CDR2 FQGNSA. This CDR3 is CASSLGQPSGNTIYF.

V usage is TRBV4-3 and J usage is TRBJ2-2; TCRdb names TRBD1, which stays unverified in the absence of DNA. CDR3 length: 16 amino acids. Germline V gene sequence: CDR1 LGHNA, CDR2 YSLEER. The CDR3 spells CASGRGADGTTGELFF.

The chain combines TRBV29-1 with TRBJ2-2; absent DNA, TCRdb's TRBD1 call cannot be checked. Germline V gene lookup returns CDR1 SQVTM and CDR2 ANQGSEA. The CDR3 length is 13 residues. CDR3 sequence reads: CSVPGQGAGELFF.